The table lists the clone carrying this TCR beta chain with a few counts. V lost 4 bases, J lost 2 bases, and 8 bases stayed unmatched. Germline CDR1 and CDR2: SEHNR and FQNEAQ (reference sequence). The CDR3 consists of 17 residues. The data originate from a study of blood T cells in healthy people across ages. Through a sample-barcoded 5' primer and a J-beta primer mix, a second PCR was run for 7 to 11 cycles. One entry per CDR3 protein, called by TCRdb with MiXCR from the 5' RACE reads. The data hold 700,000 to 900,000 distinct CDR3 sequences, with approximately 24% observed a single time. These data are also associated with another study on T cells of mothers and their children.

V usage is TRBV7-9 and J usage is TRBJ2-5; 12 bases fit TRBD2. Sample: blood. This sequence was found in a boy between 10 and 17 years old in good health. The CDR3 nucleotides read TGTGCCAGCAGCTGGAGTGGCCTAGCGGGGGGGCAAGAGACCCAGTACTTC. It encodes CASSWSGLAGGQETQYF.